The sequence of this T cell receptor beta chain was determined in a study of T cell repertoires in cytomegalovirus infection. Study summary: CMV epitopes used comprised recently identified HLA-C-restricted ones and well-studied HLA-B-restricted ones. Overall study findings and caveats: Clonotypes of TCR beta that were HLA-C-restricted and CMV-specific dominated the ex vivo response.

The CDR3 has 15 amino acids. Germline V gives CDR1 SGHTA, CDR2 FQGNSA. V was clipped by 4 bases and J by 0 bases, with 13 bases between them. This clonotype was detected only a few times. Its target is unknown. The CDR3 does not end in the conserved phenylalanine or tryptophan, so this is likely a read error. TCRdb reanalysed the reads using MiXCR and keeps one entry per CDR3 protein. The sample lists under 200,000 distinct CDR3 sequences, roughly 20% seen once, with under 30% in the top ten. The clonotype comes from a human donor in good health (CMV status not recorded). Some clones in this sample may be carry-over from other donors' samples. The rearrangement links TRBV7-2 to TRBJ2-7; unclear D gene. The specimen was CD8+ T cells from cultured PBMCs, collected from culture after CMV antigen stimulation. DNA for the CDR3: TGTGCCAGCAGCTCCTGGAAGCGAGGCTCCTACGAGCAGTACATC. This codes for CASSSWKRGSYEQYI.